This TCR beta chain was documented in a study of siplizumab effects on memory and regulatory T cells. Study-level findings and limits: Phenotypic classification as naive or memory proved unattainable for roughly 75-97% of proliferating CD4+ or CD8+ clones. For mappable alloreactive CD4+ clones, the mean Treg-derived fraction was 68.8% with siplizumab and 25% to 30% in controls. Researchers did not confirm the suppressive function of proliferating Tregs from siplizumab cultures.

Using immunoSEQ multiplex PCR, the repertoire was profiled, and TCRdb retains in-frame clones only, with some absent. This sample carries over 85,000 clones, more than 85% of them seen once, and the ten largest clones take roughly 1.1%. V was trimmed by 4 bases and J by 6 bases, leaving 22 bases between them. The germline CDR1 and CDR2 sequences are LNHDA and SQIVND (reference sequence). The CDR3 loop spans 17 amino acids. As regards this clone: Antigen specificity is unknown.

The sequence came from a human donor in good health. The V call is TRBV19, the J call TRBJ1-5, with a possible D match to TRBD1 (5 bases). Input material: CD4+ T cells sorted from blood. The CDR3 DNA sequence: TGTGCCAGTAGTACCATAATCGACTGGACAATGGGTCAGCCCCAGCATTTT. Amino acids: CASSTIIDWTMGQPQHF.